The clone carrying this T cell receptor (beta chain) was seen just once. Its antigen is not known. The data stem from a study of a mutant IDH1 vaccine in newly diagnosed glioma. Study summary: Antecedent treatment encompassed radiotherapy, temozolomide, or their combination; the majority received both. Study-level findings and limits: The authors found pseudoprogression apparently unrelated to changes in top peripheral T cell clonotypes.

Sequencing was performed with immunoSEQ multiplex PCR; in TCRdb, only in-frame clones are kept and a portion is missing. Found here are tens of thousands of clones, about four fifths of them singletons; the top ten hold 3% to 4%. As to time point: week 11, during vaccination. Vaccination comprised doses that each held 300 ug of mutant IDH1 20-mer peptide, plus topical imiquimod. Germline V CDR1 and CDR2: MDHEN, SYDVKM. Trimming shortened V by 6 bases and J by 2 bases, and 11 bases separated the two germline ends. This CDR3 is built from 14 residues. V and J are TRBV28 and TRBJ1-5; D is ambiguous. Sequenced here: PBMCs, sampled from a glioma patient whose treatment included an IDH1 peptide vaccine. The receptor's source is a man under 40 with glioma. The CDR3 DNA follows: TGTGCCAGCAGCCCTATATGGGGCAATCAGCCCCAGCATTTT. Its translation: CASSPIWGNQPQHF.